This T cell receptor (beta chain) was obtained from a study of shared clonotypes between healthy human individuals. V trimming: 1 base; J trimming: 8 bases; junction bases outside the gene matches: 7. Germline V CDR1 and CDR2: MDHEN, SYDVKM. The CDR3 extends over 15 amino acids. Whole-study findings and limits: Naive CD4 clonotype sharing across several donors was around 5.5%.

This clone was observed many times. Its antigen is currently unknown. Profiling relied on immunoSEQ multiplex PCR, and the TCRdb table lists in-frame clones only, not all of them. The table has approximately 740,000 clones, 74% seen once. Sample: memory CD4+ T cells sorted from blood. The subset is: CD45RA-negative fraction. The chain uses TRBV28 and TRBJ2-1; TRBD2 matches 8 bases. This TCR was recovered from a young woman in good health. CDR3 residues: CASSLSGRVGDEQFF. CDR3 nucleotides: TGTGCCAGCAGTTTATCCGGGAGGGTCGGCGATGAGCAGTTCTTC.